This T cell receptor (beta chain) was identified during a study of PD-L1 blockade in urothelial cancer. Study at large: Atezolizumab at 1,200 mg intravenously every 3 weeks was started by patients around 2014. Male sex and bladder-origin urothelial cancer characterized about 90% of the roughly 30 patients.

Time point defined: peripheral blood 6 weeks after treatment start. Sequencing used immunoSEQ multiplex PCR; TCRdb keeps in-frame clones, though not all of them. The data show 50,000 or so clones, approximately 85% seen once. This clone showed up just once. The TCR was taken from a man aged 50-60 years with urothelial cancer. The source was PBMCs, collected around atezolizumab (anti-PD-L1) treatment.

This chain's CDR3 is CAISGTGGEELTSYEQYF. CDR3 bases: TGTGCCATCAGCGGGACAGGGGGCGAGGAATTAACCTCCTACGAGCAGTACTTC. The rearrangement joins TRBV10-3 to TRBJ2-7; 12 bases are shared with TRBD1. Germline CDR1 and CDR2: ENHRY and SYGVKD. CDR3 length equals 18 residues. The V gene end was trimmed by 6 bases and the J gene end by 0 bases; junction bases not matched to a gene: 12.